The next 30 T cell receptor beta chains were all read from a single sample in a study of regulatory T cells in long-lasting Graves disease. Time point: newly diagnosed GD, antithyroid drugs for less than 3 months. RNA from PBMCs was the source of the TCR library. In building TCR beta libraries, iRepertoire HTBI primers were used together with Arm-PCR of CDR3 regions. TCRdb re-derived calls from the multiplex PCR reads in MiXCR, one entry per CDR3 protein. The sample gives roughly 560,000 distinct CDR3 sequences, about 12% of which show up once; 7.5% to 9% is in the top ten. These data were likewise used in another study, on T cells in Graves' hyperthyroidism and ophthalmopathy.

Sequenced here: peripheral blood mononuclear cells (PBMCs), sampled at new diagnosis, from a patient treated with antithyroid drugs. These receptors came from a woman in her twenties or thirties with Graves disease.

The V gene is TRBV9, the J gene TRBJ2-1; 12 nucleotides match TRBD2. The CDR3 covers 17 residues. The J segment lost 7 bases and the V segment lost 0 bases, leaving 8 bases of the junction unmatched. CDR1 and CDR2 (germline): SGDLS, YYNGEE. The CDR3: CASSVGQGLAGGNEQFF. The CDR3 DNA reads TGTGCCAGCAGCGTAGGGCAGGGGCTAGCGGGAGGGAATGAGCAGTTCTTC.

This clonotype was detected a few times. A read error may produce the germline difference seen at one junction end. The genes are TRBV6-5 and TRBJ2-1; D might be TRBD2 (6 bases). This CDR3 has 13 residues. Germline V gene data show CDR1 as MNHEY and CDR2 as SVGAGI. The CDR3 reads CASSYETRGEQLF. CDR3 bases: TGTGCCAGCAGTTACGAGACTAGAGGTGAGCAGCTCTTC.

The chain combines TRBV5-1 with TRBJ2-1, with D perhaps matching TRBD2 (6 bases). V was cut by 4 bases and J by 7 bases, with 9 bases left in between. Germline assignment: CDR1 SGHRS and CDR2 YFSETQ. The CDR3 runs to 12 residues. The CDR3, as DNA: TGCGCCAGCAGCATGGAGGGGAATGAGCAGTTCTTC. Translated, it gives CASSMEGNEQFF.

This clonotype was detected ten times or more. This chain uses TRBV28 with TRBJ2-7; D possibly corresponds to TRBD2 (6 bases). Trimming removed 6 bases from V and 4 bases from J, with 13 bases in between. Looked up from germline, CDR1 is MDHEN and CDR2 is SYDVKM. This CDR3 spans 13 amino acids. CDR3 sequence: CASSSTGVYEQYF. In nucleotides, the CDR3 is TGTGCCAGCAGCTCAACGGGGGTTTACGAGCAGTACTTC.

This clonotype was recorded many times. V and J are TRBV12-3 or TRBV12-4 and TRBJ2-1; D gene uncertain. CDR3 size: 15 residues. The ends were cut back, 0 bases at V and 6 bases at J, with 12 bases in the middle. The DNA of the CDR3 is TGTGCCAGCAGTTTAGCGGAGACTGTGGGCAATGAGCAGTTCTTC. This gives the protein CASSLAETVGNEQFF.

This clonotype was observed many times. This rearrangement joins TRBV6-5 to TRBJ1-2, with 7 bases fitting TRBD1. The ends lost 4 bases at V and 8 bases at J; junction bases unmatched: 4. The CDR3 runs to 12 residues. CDR1 is MNHEY and CDR2 is SVGAGI in the germline V gene. The CDR3 loop is CASSSGTVGYTF. CDR3 DNA: TGTGCCAGCAGTTCCGGGACAGTGGGCTACACCTTC.

This clonotype was observed many times. This chain links TRBV11-3 with TRBJ2-7; D not resolved. CDR3 length equals 14 residues. Germline lookup yields CDR1 SGHNT and CDR2 YENEEA. The V end lost 1 base, the J end lost 4 bases, and 11 bases lay between the germline ends. CDR3 sequence (DNA): TGTGCCAGCAGCTTAGTAGGGCCGGCGTACGAGCAGTACTTC. Translated: CASSLVGPAYEQYF.

This clonotype occurred many times. J is TRBJ2-1 and V is TRBV11-3; 8 bases line up with TRBD2. Unmatched junction bases numbered 14, after V lost 3 bases and J lost 4 bases. CDR1 and CDR2 from the germline V gene are SGHNT and YENEEA. CDR3 length: 18 amino acids. DNA for the CDR3: TGTGCCAGCAGCTTGGCGGCGGGAGGTGGGCCCTTGTACAATGAGCAGTTCTTC. The encoded protein is CASSLAAGGGPLYNEQFF.

The table lists this clonotype with many counts. The chain combines TRBV2 with TRBJ1-5; D is perhaps TRBD1 (5 bases). CDR3 size: 13 residues. Germline V lookup: CDR1 SNHLY, CDR2 FYNNEI. V lost 5 bases to trimming and J lost 3 bases, with 8 bases between them. The CDR3 bases are TGTGCCAGCAGTCGACAGATCAATCAGCCCCAGCATTTT. Translated: CASSRQINQPQHF. Complete variable domain (other parts from reference TRBV2 and TRBJ1-5): EPEVTQTPSHQVTQMGQEVILRCVPISNHLYFYWYRQILGQKVEFLVSFYNNEISEKSEIFDDQFSVERPDGSNFTLKIRSTKLEDSAMYFCASSRQINQPQHFGDGTRLSIL.

This clonotype has a count of ten or more. The J gene is TRBJ2-7, the V gene TRBV5-5; 7 bases map to TRBD2. Trimming removed 4 bases from V and 7 bases from J; junction bases left unmatched: 5. The CDR3 runs to 12 residues. CDR1 SGHKS and CDR2 YYEKEE come from the germline V gene (reference sequence). CDR3: CASSPRAGEQYF. CDR3 DNA sequence: TGTGCCAGCAGCCCCAGAGCGGGAGAGCAGTACTTC.

Ten or more counts support this clonotype. V is TRBV11-3 and J is TRBJ1-1, with D tentatively TRBD1 (5 bases). The CDR3 extends over 11 amino acids. The V end was cut by 3 bases, the J end by 10 bases, with 9 bases between. Germline CDR1 and CDR2: SGHNT and YENEEA. The CDR3 region has the DNA TGTGCCAGCAGCTTGGGGGTCGGAGCTTTCTTT. Protein product: CASSLGVGAFF.

This clonotype was seen repeatedly, ten times or more. CDR3 sequence reads: CASSLPGTVYGYTF. CDR3 DNA: TGTGCCAGCAGTTTACCCGGGACTGTCTATGGCTACACCTTC. J is TRBJ1-2 and V is TRBV28; D might be TRBD1 (5 bases). This CDR3 has 14 residues. Germline lookup yields CDR1 MDHEN and CDR2 SYDVKM. Trimming stripped 2 bases from V and 4 bases from J, with 11 bases between.

This clonotype showed up many times. The CDR3 spells CASSDYRGYNEQFF. As DNA, the CDR3 is TGTGCCAGCTCAGATTACAGGGGGTACAATGAGCAGTTCTTC. The chain recombines TRBV18 with TRBJ2-1; 8 positions agree with TRBD1. After removal of 5 bases from V and 4 bases from J, the junction contained 4 bases not matched to a gene. CDR3 length: 14 amino acids. Germline CDR1 is KGHSH and CDR2 is LQKENI.

This clonotype was seen many times. The chain recombines TRBV7-2 with TRBJ2-5; D possibly uses TRBD1 or TRBD2 (5 bases each). There are 15 residues in the CDR3. CDR1 SGHTA and CDR2 FQGNSA come from the germline V gene. Trimming removed 5 bases from V and 0 bases from J, with 13 bases in between. CDR3 DNA sequence: TGTGCCAGCAGCCTAGGGTGGGGGAACCAAGAGACCCAGTACTTC. Translated, it gives CASSLGWGNQETQYF.

V gene TRBV20-1 combines with J gene TRBJ2-3, with TRBD1 matching 8 bases. The CDR3 length is 16 residues. Germline assignment: CDR1 DFQATT and CDR2 SNEGSKA (reference sequence). V was pared by 3 bases and J by 4 bases, with 12 bases of the junction left unmatched. Here the CDR3 reads CSASHPGGGNPDTQYF. For the CDR3, the DNA is TGCAGTGCTAGCCATCCAGGGGGCGGGAACCCAGATACGCAGTATTTT.

V and J are TRBV7-9 and TRBJ2-7; the D call may be TRBD1 or TRBD2 (5 bases each). The CDR3 runs to 16 residues. From germline, CDR1 is SEHNR and CDR2 FQNEAQ (reference sequence). V gave up 2 bases and J gave up 4 bases, with 18 bases separating them. Here the CDR3 reads CASSLPTRDGIYEQYF. For the CDR3, the DNA is TGTGCCAGCAGCTTACCAACCCGGGACGGGATATACGAGCAGTACTTC.

This clonotype appeared many times. The rearrangement links TRBV13 to TRBJ2-3, with TRBD2 identical over 10 bases. This CDR3 spans 16 amino acids. V lost 3 bases and J lost 2; bases outside the gene matches: 5. The germline gives CDR1 PRHDT, CDR2 FYEKMQ (reference sequence). This chain's CDR3 is CASSFTLAGLTDTQYF. CDR3 nucleotides: TGTGCCAGCAGCTTCACACTAGCGGGACTCACAGATACGCAGTATTTT.

This clonotype was seen ten or more times. This chain connects TRBV28 to TRBJ1-2; D is undetermined. The CDR3 runs 15 residues. Trimming stripped 4 bases from V and 6 bases from J, with 18 bases between. Germline values: CDR1 MDHEN, CDR2 SYDVKM. The CDR3 DNA reads as TGTGCCAGCAGTTCCCCGGGGAGCGGGCAAAATGGCTACACCTTC. Protein sequence: CASSSPGSGQNGYTF.

The sample holds a few counts of this clonotype. This sequence joins TRBV5-1 and TRBJ2-3; 7 bases are shared with TRBD2. Per germline, CDR1 SGHRS and CDR2 YFSETQ. With 3 bases clipped from V and 5 bases from J, the junction kept 6 bases outside the gene matches. CDR3 length: 14 amino acids. The CDR3 DNA sequence: TGCGCCAGCAGCTGGGGCGGGGGTAGAGATACGCAGTATTTT. The encoded protein is CASSWGGGRDTQYF.

This clonotype was picked up many times. The V gene is TRBV30, the J gene TRBJ1-6; no reliable D call. This CDR3 comprises 17 residues. The germline gives CDR1 GTSNPN, CDR2 SVGIG (reference sequence). Trimming took off 4 bases at V and 0 bases at J, with 16 bases between the two ends. CDR3: CAWTLSPSSSYNSPLHF. As DNA, the CDR3 is TGTGCCTGGACCCTCTCCCCGTCGAGCTCCTATAATTCACCCCTCCACTTT. The full variable domain, rest sourced from reference TRBV30 and TRBJ1-6, is SQTIHQWPATLVQPVGSPLSLECTVEGTSNPNLYWYRQAAGRGLQLLFYSVGIGQISSEVPQNLSASRPQDRQFILSSKKLLLSDSGFYLCAWTLSPSSSYNSPLHFGNGTRLTVT.

This clonotype came up once. Just one base apart from a much larger clone, this may be a read error. This chain joins TRBV11-2 and TRBJ2-2, with D hard to call. V lost 4 bases and J 0 bases, leaving 12 bases between the germline ends. This CDR3 is built from 16 residues. In germline, CDR1 is SGHAT, CDR2 FQNNGV. For the CDR3, the DNA is TGTGCCAGCAGCTCGCGAATCATCGCGAACACCGGGGAGCTGTTTTTT. This codes for CASSSRIIANTGELFF.

The sample holds a few counts of this clonotype. The genes are TRBV19 and TRBJ2-1; 9 bases agree with TRBD2. Germline trimming cut 9 bases from V and 6 bases from J; bases unmatched to any gene: 12. Germline V gene sequence: CDR1 LNHDA, CDR2 SQIVND (reference sequence). CDR3 length: 15 amino acids. The CDR3 coding sequence is TGTGCCAGCGCTCGGGGGACTAGCCCCTTCAATGAGCAGTTCTTC. It translates to CASARGTSPFNEQFF.

This clonotype was seen ten or more times. This chain links TRBV15 with TRBJ2-5; D remains ambiguous. V was shortened by 3 bases and J by 3 bases, with 11 bases between the two germline ends. Germline assignment: CDR1 LNHNV and CDR2 YYDKDF (reference sequence). There are 14 residues in the CDR3. Here the CDR3 reads CATSSSGGEETQYF. The CDR3 nucleotides are TGTGCCACCAGCAGCTCAGGCGGTGAAGAGACCCAGTACTTC.

This clonotype was recorded at least ten times. Relative to the germline gene, one junction end is altered; a read error may explain this. The V gene is TRBV12-3 or TRBV12-4, the J gene TRBJ2-1; D unclear. The CDR3 has 11 residues. The CDR3 DNA reads as TGCGCCAGCAGCCGATTAAATGAGCAGTTCTTC. Protein: CASSRLNEQFF.

This clonotype was detected many times. V is TRBV7-2 and J is TRBJ2-3; the D gene is possibly TRBD2 (6 bases). The CDR3 is made up of 12 amino acids. Trimming stripped 5 bases from V and 7 bases from J, with 10 bases between. The germline V gene encodes CDR1 SGHTA and CDR2 FQGNSA. The CDR3 nucleotides read TGTGCCAGCAGCCCGCGGGGACATACGCAGTATTTT. Protein product: CASSPRGHTQYF.

Many counts were recorded for this clonotype. The CDR3 DNA is TGCGCCAGCAGCTCAGGCCAGGGGTGGGATACGCAGTATTTT. This gives the protein CASSSGQGWDTQYF. The V gene is TRBV5-1, the J gene TRBJ2-3; possibly TRBD1 for D (6 bases). Germline V lookup: CDR1 SGHRS, CDR2 YFSETQ. The CDR3 runs 14 residues. Deletions cut 3 bases from V and 6 bases from J, with 14 bases between.

There are many counts of this clonotype. Written as DNA, the CDR3 is TGTGCCAGCAGCCCCGGGGGGACTAGCGAAAGCTCCTACGAGCAGTACTTC. Encoded protein: CASSPGGTSESSYEQYF. The chain combines TRBV11-2 with TRBJ2-7; the match to TRBD2 covers 10 bases. The CDR3 consists of 17 residues. With 5 bases clipped from V and 0 bases from J, the junction kept 10 bases outside the gene matches. Germline CDR1 SGHAT, CDR2 FQNNGV.

This clonotype was seen repeatedly, ten times or more. This rearrangement joins TRBV6-2 or TRBV6-3 to TRBJ2-7, with TRBD2 identical over 12 bases. This CDR3 comprises 17 residues. The V segment lost 5 bases and the J segment 3 bases; nucleotides outside the gene matches: 11. Germline-derived CDR1 and CDR2 are MNHEY and SVGEGT. The CDR3, as DNA: TGTGCCAGCAGTCCGAGGGCACTAGCGGGAGGTTACTACGAGCAGTACTTC. This sequence encodes CASSPRALAGGYYEQYF.

This chain connects TRBV20-1 to TRBJ1-2; the D gene is possibly TRBD1 (5 bases). CDR3 length equals 14 residues. The V end was cut by 1 base, the J end by 4 bases, with 13 bases between. Germline V lookup: CDR1 DFQATT, CDR2 SNEGSKA (reference sequence). CDR3 region: CSARGGVGTYGYTF. The CDR3 nucleotides read TGCAGTGCTAGAGGAGGGGTTGGTACCTATGGCTACACCTTC.

This clonotype was counted only a few times. The chain couples TRBV10-1 to TRBJ2-1; 8 bases are shared with TRBD2. Germline CDR1 and CDR2: WNHNN and SYGVQD (reference sequence). The J segment lost 4 bases and the V segment lost 6 bases, leaving 5 bases of the junction unmatched. The CDR3 loop spans 14 amino acids. CDR3 in DNA: TGCGCCAGCAGCTCTAGCGGGCTATACAATGAGCAGTTCTTC. This codes for CASSSSGLYNEQFF.